The T cell receptor (beta chain) described here comes from a study of shared clonotypes between healthy human individuals. Across the whole study: Researchers assigned three CD4 naive, three CD4 memory, two CD8 naive and one CD8 memory plate to each donor.

Participating donors were healthy, HIV-negative adults free of recent acute infections or vaccinations. Repertoires were generated with immunoSEQ multiplex PCR, while TCRdb's copy carries only in-frame clones and drops some. The table has 2 million to 2.5 million clones, approximately 93% seen once. This receptor was identified in a man between 18 and 35 years old in good health. Some clones in this sample may be carry-over from other donors' samples. The sequencing sample was made of naive CD4+ T cells from PBMCs. Subset here: CD45RA+ positively selected.

CDR3 sequence reads: CASSPRKGWPGYQETQYF. The CDR3 nucleotides read TGTGCCAGCAGTCCCAGGAAAGGGTGGCCGGGATACCAAGAGACCCAGTACTTC. V is TRBV28 and J is TRBJ2-5; tentatively, D is TRBD2 (5 bases). The germline V gene has CDR1 MDHEN and CDR2 SYDVKM. Between the trimmed V and J ends, which lost 5 bases and 0 bases, there was a span of 22 bases. The CDR3 has 18 amino acids.